Listed below are T cell receptor beta chains from one sample, sequenced in a study of blood T cell repertoires in COVID-19. Data came from immunoSEQ multiplex PCR; TCRdb stores just in-frame clones and leaves some out. The repertoire holds 85,000 to 90,000 clones, with about 82% as singletons. The specimen was peripheral blood. These receptors all come from a human donor in a cohort sampled during active COVID-19. CDR3s include the opening cysteine and the closing phenylalanine or tryptophan. D genes are given only for firm matches. Not all rows give a size; the values are once, few, many and, for expanded clones, a class.

clone_size,v_call,j_call,d_call,cdr3_length,cdr3_aa,cdr3_nt
once,TRBV5-8,TRBJ2-1,TRBD1,15,CASSSWDRGAHEQFF,TGTGCCAGCAGCTCGTGGGACAGGGGAGCCCATGAGCAGTTCTTC
.,TRBV4-3,TRBJ2-3,.,15,CASSQSRGVGDTQYF,TGCGCCAGCAGCCAATCACGGGGAGTTGGGGATACGCAGTATTTT
.,TRBV7-2,TRBJ2-7,TRBD2,17,CASSLSLLAGGPREQYF,TGTGCCAGCAGCTTATCCCTCCTAGCGGGAGGGCCGCGGGAGCAGTACTTC
.,TRBV2,TRBJ1-5,.,14,CASSGEGGNQPQHF,TGTGCCAGCAGTGGGGAGGGGGGCAATCAGCCCCAGCATTTT
.,TRBV27,TRBJ2-4,.,21,CASSLPQYSGELQIAKNIQYF,TGTGCCAGCAGTTTACCCCAGTATAGCGGAGAACTACAAATAGCCAAAAACATTCAGTACTTC
.,TRBV9,TRBJ2-7,TRBD1,16,CASSAQTGTGLYEQYF,TGTGCCAGCAGCGCACAGACCGGGACAGGCCTTTACGAGCAGTACTTC
.,TRBV9,TRBJ1-1,.,13,CASSTQMNTEAFF,TGTGCCAGCAGCACACAGATGAACACTGAAGCTTTCTTT
.,TRBV7-2,TRBJ1-1,.,14,CASSPDRTNTEAFF,TGTGCCAGCAGCCCCGACAGGACGAACACTGAAGCTTTCTTT
many,TRBV28,TRBJ2-3,.,17,CASSPPSGGTSTDTQYF,TGTGCCAGCAGCCCCCCAAGTGGAGGGACTAGCACAGATACGCAGTATTTT
.,TRBV4-3,TRBJ2-7,TRBD2,17,CASSQDRTSGYAYEQYF,TGCGCCAGCAGCCAAGATCGGACTAGCGGCTATGCCTACGAGCAGTACTTC
.,TRBV7-2,TRBJ1-1,.,13,CASSLVATTEAFF,TGTGCCAGCAGCTTAGTGGCCACCACTGAAGCTTTCTTT
.,TRBV5-4,TRBJ2-1,TRBD1,15,CASSRDRGLYNEQFF,TGTGCCAGCAGCCGCGACAGGGGGCTTTACAATGAGCAGTTCTTC
.,TRBV5-1,TRBJ1-3,.,15,CASSPTGVAGNTIYF,TGCGCCAGCAGCCCCACGGGGGTCGCGGGAAACACCATATATTTT
.,TRBV9,TRBJ2-3,.,14,CASSVSGTTDTQYF,TGTGCCAGCAGCGTTAGCGGCACCACAGATACGCAGTATTTT
.,TRBV30,TRBJ2-1,TRBD2,17,CAWSAPWGSGREYEQFF,TGTGCCTGGAGTGCGCCCTGGGGAAGCGGGAGAGAGTATGAGCAGTTCTTC
.,TRBV2,TRBJ2-7,.,15,CASSEAPGGAYEQYF,TGTGCCAGCAGTGAAGCGCCTGGAGGGGCCTACGAGCAGTACTTC
.,TRBV18,TRBJ1-6,TRBD1,14,CASSPTGGDSPLHF,TGTGCCAGCTCACCGACAGGGGGCGATTCACCCCTCCACTTT
.,TRBV2,TRBJ1-2,.,14,CASSEQGLEGGYTF,TGTGCCAGCAGTGAGCAGGGACTAGAGGGGGGCTACACCTTC
.,TRBV7-2,TRBJ2-1,.,15,CASSASGRIYNEQFF,TGTGCCAGCAGCGCCTCCGGCAGGATCTACAATGAGCAGTTCTTC
.,TRBV2,TRBJ1-2,TRBD1,15,CASNNRGRENYGYTF,TGTGCCAGCAATAACAGGGGGAGGGAGAACTATGGCTACACCTTC
once,TRBV3-1/TRBV3-2,TRBJ2-5,.,15,CASSFNPTGQETQYF,TGTGCCAGCAGCTTCAACCCAACAGGTCAAGAGACCCAGTACTTC
.,TRBV19,TRBJ1-2,TRBD1,13,CASRMGQSYGYTF,TGTGCCAGTAGGATGGGACAGTCATATGGCTACACCTTC
.,TRBV18,TRBJ2-1,TRBD2,16,CASSRGLAGGYNEQFF,TGTGCCAGCTCCCGTGGACTAGCGGGGGGGTACAATGAGCAGTTCTTC
.,TRBV9,TRBJ2-7,.,14,CASSAGTTHYEQYF,TGTGCCAGCAGCGCCGGGACAACGCACTACGAGCAGTACTTC
.,TRBV5-4,TRBJ1-1,.,15,CASSMMGGRNTEAFF,TGTGCCAGCAGCATGATGGGGGGGAGGAACACTGAAGCTTTCTTT
.,TRBV3-1/TRBV3-2,TRBJ2-6,.,15,CASSQVNSGANVLTF,TGTGCCAGCAGCCAAGTTAACTCTGGGGCCAACGTCCTGACTTTC
.,TRBV13,TRBJ2-7,.,15,CASSLMGVTSYEQYF,TGTGCCAGCAGCTTAATGGGTGTGACATCCTACGAGCAGTACTTC
.,TRBV5-5,TRBJ2-7,TRBD1,17,CASSLVSPDRATYEQYF,TGTGCCAGCAGCTTGGTAAGCCCAGACAGGGCCACGTACGAGCAGTACTTC
few,TRBV27,TRBJ1-1,.,15,CASSRSRRPNTEAFF,TGTGCCAGCAGTAGATCCAGGCGCCCGAACACTGAAGCTTTCTTT
.,TRBV19,TRBJ2-5,TRBD2,17,CASSRLAGGKSQETQYF,TGTGCCAGTAGTCGACTAGCGGGAGGGAAGTCTCAAGAGACCCAGTACTTC
.,TRBV5-8,TRBJ2-1,.,13,CASSLDSYNEQFF,TGTGCCAGCAGCCTGGACAGCTACAATGAGCAGTTCTTC
.,TRBV2,TRBJ2-1,.,12,CASSLGRGEQFF,TGTGCCAGCTCCCTGGGGCGGGGAGAGCAGTTCTTC
.,TRBV7-2,TRBJ2-1,TRBD2,14,CASSQSAASGEQFF,TGTGCCAGCAGTCAGAGCGCGGCTAGCGGTGAGCAGTTCTTC
.,TRBV12-3/TRBV12-4,TRBJ2-5,.,13,CASTKYTQETQYF,TGTGCCAGCACCAAATATACACAAGAGACCCAGTACTTC
.,TRBV10-3,TRBJ1-5,TRBD1,15,CAISDSNRGYQPQHF,TGTGCCATCAGTGATTCGAACAGGGGATATCAGCCCCAGCATTTT
.,TRBV5-6,TRBJ2-5,TRBD2,17,CASSFSGGAGGTETQYF,TGTGCCAGCAGCTTTAGCGGGGGGGCCGGTGGAACAGAGACCCAGTACTTC
.,TRBV11-2,TRBJ2-5,.,14,CASSLVGGQETQYF,TGTGCCAGCAGCTTAGTAGGGGGCCAAGAGACCCAGTACTTC
.,TRBV3-1/TRBV3-2,TRBJ2-2,.,15,CASSHSGWNTGELFF,TGTGCCAGCAGCCATTCAGGGTGGAACACCGGGGAGCTGTTTTTT
.,TRBV5-1,TRBJ2-3,TRBD1,16,CASSDQDRRGTDTQYF,TGCGCCAGCAGCGACCAGGACAGGAGAGGCACAGATACGCAGTATTTT
many,TRBV5-1,TRBJ2-1,.,15,CASSLGGGLYNEQFF,TGCGCCAGCAGCTTGGGTGGCGGACTCTACAATGAGCAGTTCTTC
.,TRBV5-1,TRBJ2-5,TRBD1,15,CASSSGGRGQETQYF,TGCGCCAGCAGCTCTGGAGGCAGGGGGCAAGAGACCCAGTACTTC